The TCR beta chain described here comes from a study of OX40 agonist ivuxolimab in advanced cancers. Turning to the study itself: Two patients with cutaneous melanoma and one with hepatocellular carcinoma, three in total, showed partial responses.

Here immunoSEQ multiplex PCR was the method, and the copy in TCRdb shows in-frame clones only, minus some. The sample shows 55,000 to 70,000 clones, approximately 86% of them seen only once. CDR3 size: 12 residues. Germline V lookup: CDR1 SGHNT, CDR2 YYREEE (reference sequence). V dropped 0 bases and J dropped 5 bases, with 3 bases sitting between them. The sequencing used CD4+ or CD8+ T cells sorted from blood, collected in a trial of the OX40 agonist ivuxolimab. The chain joins TRBV5-4 to TRBJ2-1; no clear D gene. This receptor was identified in an adult with an advanced solid tumor such as melanoma, head and neck, liver or kidney cancer. In nucleotides, the CDR3 is TGTGCCAGCAGCTTGGTGGACAATGAGCAGTTCTTC. Its protein is CASSLVDNEQFF.